A selection of T cell receptor beta chains follows, all from one sample in a study of T cell responses to AZD1222 COVID-19 vaccine. Sequencing was performed with immunoSEQ multiplex PCR; in TCRdb, only in-frame clones are kept and a portion is missing. The table includes approximately 100,000 clones, under 95% detected once. The sequences come from peripheral blood, collected on day 0 of AZD1222 vaccination. Every receptor here comes from an adult in good health. The CDR3 runs from the conserved cysteine through the conserved F or W. Fields, in order: clone size, J gene, D gene, V gene, CDR3 DNA, CDR3 protein. A D gene is named only where the DNA matches it firmly. Expanded clones get a size class; other rows say once, few or many, or leave the size out.

clone size: NA; J gene: TRBJ2-1; D gene: TRBD1; V gene: TRBV28; CDR3 DNA: TGTGCCAGCAGTTTAGGCAGGGGGCTTTCGGATGAGCAGTTCTTC; CDR3 protein: CASSLGRGLSDEQFF
clone size: NA; J gene: TRBJ1-5; D gene: TRBD1; V gene: TRBV5-8; CDR3 DNA: TGTGCCAGCAGCTCAGGGACAGGGGCGCATCAGCCCCAGCATTTT; CDR3 protein: CASSSGTGAHQPQHF
clone size: NA; J gene: TRBJ2-1; D gene: TRBD2; V gene: TRBV28; CDR3 DNA: TGTGCCAGCAGTTTACTGCTAGCGGAGGGGTTCTCCTACAATGAGCAGTTCTTC; CDR3 protein: CASSLLLAEGFSYNEQFF
clone size: once; J gene: TRBJ1-5; D gene: NA; V gene: TRBV19; CDR3 DNA: TGTGCCAGTAGTACCCTAAGCAGTAGCAATCAGCCCCAGCATTTT; CDR3 protein: CASSTLSSSNQPQHF
clone size: NA; J gene: TRBJ2-7; D gene: TRBD1; V gene: TRBV5-6; CDR3 DNA: TGTGCCAGCAGCCTCCAACAGGGGCCGGACGAGCAGTACTTC; CDR3 protein: CASSLQQGPDEQYF
clone size: NA; J gene: TRBJ2-2; D gene: TRBD2; V gene: TRBV19; CDR3 DNA: TGTGCCAGTAGTTCTCTAGTGGGATATCTAGCGGGATCGTCCGGGGAGCTGTTTTTT; CDR3 protein: CASSSLVGYLAGSSGELFF
clone size: NA; J gene: TRBJ1-2; D gene: NA; V gene: TRBV27; CDR3 DNA: TGTGCCAGCAGTGTTCAGGGGCGGGGTTTCTATGGCTACACCTTC; CDR3 protein: CASSVQGRGFYGYTF
clone size: NA; J gene: TRBJ1-2; D gene: TRBD1; V gene: TRBV9; CDR3 DNA: TGTGCCAGCAGCGTAACAGGGGGCCCCCTCGACTATGGCTACACCTTC; CDR3 protein: CASSVTGGPLDYGYTF
clone size: NA; J gene: TRBJ2-5; D gene: NA; V gene: TRBV29-1; CDR3 DNA: TGCAGCGTTGGGACAGACCAAGAGGCCCAGTACTTC; CDR3 protein: CSVGTDQEAQYF
clone size: NA; J gene: TRBJ2-5; D gene: NA; V gene: TRBV5-1; CDR3 DNA: TGCGCCAGCATACCATCGCCCGGAGAGACCCAGTACTTC; CDR3 protein: CASIPSPGETQYF
clone size: NA; J gene: TRBJ2-5; D gene: TRBD1; V gene: TRBV6-1; CDR3 DNA: TGTGCCAGCAGTGAAGTTATGCAGGGGGTGACCTTCCAAGAGACCCAGTACTTC; CDR3 protein: CASSEVMQGVTFQETQYF
clone size: NA; J gene: TRBJ2-7; D gene: NA; V gene: TRBV11-2; CDR3 DNA: TGTGCCAGCAGCTTGCTTAGCTACGAGCAGTACTTC; CDR3 protein: CASSLLSYEQYF
clone size: NA; J gene: TRBJ2-3; D gene: NA; V gene: TRBV6-2/TRBV6-3; CDR3 DNA: TGTGCCAGCAGCTCCCTCCCGTGGGAGGGGGGGGCGGATACGCAGTATTTT; CDR3 protein: CASSSLPWEGGADTQYF
clone size: NA; J gene: TRBJ1-1; D gene: NA; V gene: TRBV18; CDR3 DNA: TGTGCCAGCTCACCGCCGGGACCTTACACTGAAGCTTTCTTT; CDR3 protein: CASSPPGPYTEAFF
clone size: NA; J gene: TRBJ2-2; D gene: NA; V gene: TRBV4-1; CDR3 DNA: TGCGCCAGCAGCTTCGGCGGTACGAACACCGGGGAGCTGTTTTTT; CDR3 protein: CASSFGGTNTGELFF
clone size: NA; J gene: TRBJ2-5; D gene: NA; V gene: TRBV5-1; CDR3 DNA: TGCGCCAGCAGCTCCCAGGTGGGCGGCCAAGAGACCCAGTACTTC; CDR3 protein: CASSSQVGGQETQYF
clone size: NA; J gene: TRBJ2-2; D gene: TRBD1; V gene: TRBV6-5; CDR3 DNA: TGTGCCAGCAGCCCGGACAGGGGAGTCTCCGGGGAGCTGTTTTTT; CDR3 protein: CASSPDRGVSGELFF
clone size: NA; J gene: TRBJ2-1; D gene: NA; V gene: TRBV15; CDR3 DNA: TGTGCCACCAGCAGAGAAAAGAGCTCCTACAATGAGCAGTTCTTC; CDR3 protein: CATSREKSSYNEQFF
clone size: NA; J gene: TRBJ1-2; D gene: NA; V gene: TRBV6-5; CDR3 DNA: TGTGCCAGCAAGCGGTCGGTATGGGCGAACTATGGCTACACCTTC; CDR3 protein: CASKRSVWANYGYTF
clone size: NA; J gene: TRBJ2-7; D gene: NA; V gene: TRBV30; CDR3 DNA: TGTGCCTGGAGTGTACGTCTTAGGTACGAGCAGTACTTC; CDR3 protein: CAWSVRLRYEQYF
clone size: NA; J gene: TRBJ2-1; D gene: NA; V gene: TRBV12-3/TRBV12-4; CDR3 DNA: TGTGCCAGCAGTTTAGACGGGGCTGGGCAGTTCTTC; CDR3 protein: CASSLDGAGQFF
clone size: NA; J gene: TRBJ2-2; D gene: TRBD1; V gene: TRBV11-2; CDR3 DNA: TGTGCCAGCAGCTTACGCCGGGGACAGGGGTCGACCGGGGAGCTGTTTTTT; CDR3 protein: CASSLRRGQGSTGELFF
clone size: NA; J gene: TRBJ2-4; D gene: NA; V gene: TRBV18; CDR3 DNA: TGTGCCAGCTCACCTCAAGGCGCAGGCGAAGGAATGGACATTCAGTACTTC; CDR3 protein: CASSPQGAGEGMDIQYF
clone size: NA; J gene: TRBJ1-1; D gene: NA; V gene: TRBV27; CDR3 DNA: TGTGCCAGCAGTTGGAGAGAAAGGAACACTGAAGCTTTCTTT; CDR3 protein: CASSWRERNTEAFF
clone size: once; J gene: TRBJ2-7; D gene: NA; V gene: TRBV7-9; CDR3 DNA: TGTGCCAGCAGCTTAGCCGACTTTACTAGGAGCTCCTACGAGCAGTACTTC; CDR3 protein: CASSLADFTRSSYEQYF
clone size: NA; J gene: TRBJ2-7; D gene: TRBD1; V gene: TRBV29-1; CDR3 DNA: TGCAGCGTTGAGGGGGACAGGGGGCCACAGGGCGAGCAGTACTTC; CDR3 protein: CSVEGDRGPQGEQYF
clone size: NA; J gene: TRBJ2-7; D gene: NA; V gene: TRBV4-1; CDR3 DNA: TGCGCCAGCAGCCGCACCGACAGAACTACCTACGAGCAGTACTTC; CDR3 protein: CASSRTDRTTYEQYF
clone size: NA; J gene: TRBJ1-3; D gene: NA; V gene: TRBV3-1/TRBV3-2; CDR3 DNA: TGTGCCAGCAGCCAAGATTCAACTGGAAACACCATATATTTT; CDR3 protein: CASSQDSTGNTIYF
clone size: NA; J gene: TRBJ1-3; D gene: NA; V gene: TRBV7-6; CDR3 DNA: TGTGCCAGCAGCTTAGCGGAATTCAGGGGCTCTGGAAACACCATATATTTT; CDR3 protein: CASSLAEFRGSGNTIYF
clone size: NA; J gene: TRBJ1-2; D gene: NA; V gene: TRBV4-2; CDR3 DNA: TGTGCCAGCAGCCAAGATTACGGGGGCCTAAGCTATGGCTACACCTTC; CDR3 protein: CASSQDYGGLSYGYTF
clone size: NA; J gene: TRBJ1-1; D gene: TRBD1; V gene: TRBV4-3; CDR3 DNA: TGCGCCAGCAGCCAAGTAACCACAGGGGACACTGAAGCTTTCTTT; CDR3 protein: CASSQVTTGDTEAFF
clone size: NA; J gene: TRBJ1-4; D gene: NA; V gene: TRBV6-5; CDR3 DNA: TGTGCCAGCAGTTTTGGGCAGGATAATGAAAAACTGTTTTTT; CDR3 protein: CASSFGQDNEKLFF
clone size: once; J gene: TRBJ1-4; D gene: NA; V gene: TRBV28; CDR3 DNA: TGTGCCAGCAGTCCTATTTCAGTGAATGAAAAACTGTTTTTT; CDR3 protein: CASSPISVNEKLFF
clone size: once; J gene: TRBJ2-7; D gene: TRBD1; V gene: TRBV9; CDR3 DNA: TGTGCCAGCAGCTCGGGACAGGGCATCTACGAGCAGTACTTC; CDR3 protein: CASSSGQGIYEQYF
clone size: once; J gene: TRBJ2-5; D gene: NA; V gene: TRBV6-2/TRBV6-3; CDR3 DNA: TGTGCCAGCAGTCGGCGGGACCCCGAGGGGACCCAGTACTTC; CDR3 protein: CASSRRDPEGTQYF
clone size: NA; J gene: TRBJ1-5; D gene: NA; V gene: TRBV28; CDR3 DNA: TGTGCCAGCAGTCCCTCGCCGGTCCATCAGCCCCAGCATTTT; CDR3 protein: CASSPSPVHQPQHF
clone size: NA; J gene: TRBJ2-1; D gene: NA; V gene: TRBV18; CDR3 DNA: TGTGCCAGCTCACCTTTTTCGGGAGTAAGCAATGAGCAGTTCTTC; CDR3 protein: CASSPFSGVSNEQFF
clone size: NA; J gene: TRBJ1-2; D gene: NA; V gene: TRBV7-2; CDR3 DNA: TGTGCCAGCAGCCCCACAGGGCCCTACTATGGCTACACCTTC; CDR3 protein: CASSPTGPYYGYTF
clone size: NA; J gene: TRBJ1-2; D gene: NA; V gene: TRBV9; CDR3 DNA: TGTGCCAGCAGCGCCCGGGAAGGGAAATATGGCTACACCTTC; CDR3 protein: CASSAREGKYGYTF
clone size: NA; J gene: TRBJ2-2; D gene: NA; V gene: TRBV7-9; CDR3 DNA: TGTGCCAGCAGCTTAGAACGGGGGGCATACACCGGGGAGCTGTTTTTT; CDR3 protein: CASSLERGAYTGELFF
clone size: NA; J gene: TRBJ2-7; D gene: NA; V gene: TRBV6-5; CDR3 DNA: TGTGCCAGCAGCGAGGGGGGGAACAGGGTCGAGCAGTACTTC; CDR3 protein: CASSEGGNRVEQYF
clone size: once; J gene: TRBJ1-6; D gene: NA; V gene: TRBV27; CDR3 DNA: TGTGCCAGCAGTTCGGGAGAATCACCCCTCCACTTT; CDR3 protein: CASSSGESPLHF
clone size: NA; J gene: TRBJ2-6; D gene: NA; V gene: TRBV10-3; CDR3 DNA: TGTGCCGTCCTACAGGGCGCCGGGGCCAACGTCCTGACTTTC; CDR3 protein: CAVLQGAGANVLTF
clone size: once; J gene: TRBJ1-6; D gene: NA; V gene: TRBV28; CDR3 DNA: NA; CDR3 protein: CASSSSGQGLGSPLHF
clone size: NA; J gene: TRBJ2-7; D gene: NA; V gene: TRBV14; CDR3 DNA: TGTGCCAGCAGCCAAGATCGAGTGGGGCTGCAGTACTTC; CDR3 protein: CASSQDRVGLQYF
clone size: NA; J gene: TRBJ2-1; D gene: NA; V gene: TRBV7-9; CDR3 DNA: TGTGCCAGCAGCCCAGCCTCGGATGAGCAGTTCTTC; CDR3 protein: CASSPASDEQFF
clone size: NA; J gene: TRBJ2-3; D gene: TRBD2; V gene: TRBV15; CDR3 DNA: TGTGCCACCAGCAAAGGGACTAGCGGCACAGATACGCAGTATTTT; CDR3 protein: CATSKGTSGTDTQYF
clone size: NA; J gene: TRBJ1-2; D gene: NA; V gene: TRBV28; CDR3 DNA: TGTGCCAGCAGCGAACCAGGTGGCAGGGAAAATGGCTACACCTTC; CDR3 protein: CASSEPGGRENGYTF
clone size: NA; J gene: TRBJ2-1; D gene: TRBD2; V gene: TRBV9; CDR3 DNA: TGTGCCAGCAGCGTGCAGACTAGCGGGAGTCCTGAGCAGTTCTTC; CDR3 protein: CASSVQTSGSPEQFF
clone size: few; J gene: TRBJ1-1; D gene: NA; V gene: TRBV28; CDR3 DNA: TGTGCCAGCAGCGCATTTTGGACTGAAGCTTTCTTT; CDR3 protein: CASSAFWTEAFF
clone size: NA; J gene: TRBJ1-1; D gene: TRBD1; V gene: TRBV7-2; CDR3 DNA: TGTGCCAGCAGCTTTACAGGGGTTGAAGCTTTCTTT; CDR3 protein: CASSFTGVEAFF
clone size: NA; J gene: TRBJ1-1; D gene: NA; V gene: TRBV28; CDR3 DNA: TGTGCCAGCAGTAGGGGAAGGACCGGTGAAGCTTTCTTT; CDR3 protein: CASSRGRTGEAFF
clone size: NA; J gene: TRBJ2-1; D gene: NA; V gene: TRBV24-1; CDR3 DNA: TGTGCCACCAGTGAGACCCCGGGCACTAGAAATGAGCAGTTCTTC; CDR3 protein: CATSETPGTRNEQFF
clone size: NA; J gene: TRBJ2-7; D gene: NA; V gene: TRBV30; CDR3 DNA: TGTGCCTGGAGTGGTTTAACGGGGTATGGAGTATACGAGCAGTACTTC; CDR3 protein: CAWSGLTGYGVYEQYF